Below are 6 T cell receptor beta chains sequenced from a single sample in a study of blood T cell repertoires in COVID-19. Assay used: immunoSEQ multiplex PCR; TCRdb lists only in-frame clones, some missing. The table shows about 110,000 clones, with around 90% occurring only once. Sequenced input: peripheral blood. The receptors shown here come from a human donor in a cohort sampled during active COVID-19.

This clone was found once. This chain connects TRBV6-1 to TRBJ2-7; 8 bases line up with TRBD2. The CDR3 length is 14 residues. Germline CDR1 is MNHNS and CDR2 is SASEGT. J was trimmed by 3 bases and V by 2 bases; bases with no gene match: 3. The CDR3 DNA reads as TGTGCCAGCAGTGAAACCGGGGGGGACTACGAGCAGTACTTC. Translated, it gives CASSETGGDYEQYF.

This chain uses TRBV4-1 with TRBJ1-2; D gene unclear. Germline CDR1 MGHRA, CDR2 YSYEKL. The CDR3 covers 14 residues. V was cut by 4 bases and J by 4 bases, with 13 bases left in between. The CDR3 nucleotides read TGCGCCAGCAGCCTCACCGCAGGTCCCTATGGCTACACCTTC. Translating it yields CASSLTAGPYGYTF.

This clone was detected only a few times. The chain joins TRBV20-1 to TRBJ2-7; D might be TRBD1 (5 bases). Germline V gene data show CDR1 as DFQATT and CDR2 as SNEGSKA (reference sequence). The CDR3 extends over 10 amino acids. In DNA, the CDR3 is TGCAGGGTGGGGCTGAACGAGCAGTACTTC. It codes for CRVGLNEQYF.

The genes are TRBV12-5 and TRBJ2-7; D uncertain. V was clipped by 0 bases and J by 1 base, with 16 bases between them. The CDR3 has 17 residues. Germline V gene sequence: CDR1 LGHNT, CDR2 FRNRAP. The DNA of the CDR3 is TGTGCTAGTGGTTTGGTATGGAGAGCGTCTGGGTCCTACGAGCAGTACTTC. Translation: CASGLVWRASGSYEQYF.

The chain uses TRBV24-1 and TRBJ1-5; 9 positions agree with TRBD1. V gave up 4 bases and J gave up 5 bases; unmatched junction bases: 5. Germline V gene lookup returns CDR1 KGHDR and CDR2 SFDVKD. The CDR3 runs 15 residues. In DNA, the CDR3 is TGTGCCACCAGTGAGGGACAGGGAGGAGATCAGCCCCAGCATTTT. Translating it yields CATSEGQGGDQPQHF.

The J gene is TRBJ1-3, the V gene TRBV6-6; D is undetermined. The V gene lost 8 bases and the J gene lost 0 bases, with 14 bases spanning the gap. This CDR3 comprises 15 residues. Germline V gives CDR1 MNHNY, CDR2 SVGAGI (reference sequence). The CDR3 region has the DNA TGTGCCAGCGGGCCCCCCTTTAGCTCTGGAAACACCATATATTTT. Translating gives CASGPPFSSGNTIYF.